The rows below give T cell receptor beta chains drawn from one sample of a study of response to subunit inactivated influenza vaccine. TCRdb redid the calling of the RT-PCR reads with MiXCR, one entry per CDR3 protein. The sample has 650,000 to 800,000 distinct CDR3 sequences; around 20% are singletons. The sequenced sample was PBMCs from blood, obtained 5 days after vaccination. All receptors come from a man in his fifties or sixties who received an inactivated influenza vaccine. CDR3s include the opening cysteine and the closing phenylalanine or tryptophan. D genes are given only for firm matches. Clone size is shown for a subset of rows, as once, few, many or a class of expanded clone.

>few|.|TRBJ2-7|TRBV6-1
TGTGCCAGCAGTCCGACTGCATACGACAGCTACGAGCAGTACTTC
CASSPTAYDSYEQYF
>many|.|TRBJ2-4|TRBV12-3/TRBV12-4
TGTGCCAGCAGTTTGGAATTTAAAAACATTCAGTACTTC
CASSLEFKNIQYF
>few|TRBD2|TRBJ2-1|TRBV7-2
TGTGCCAGCACCACGCGGGGGGGATACAATGAGCAGTTCTTC
CASTTRGGYNEQFF
>many|.|TRBJ2-7|TRBV20-1
TGCAGTGCCCTTACCCCGGGAGCCTACGAGCAGTACTTC
CSALTPGAYEQYF
>.|TRBD1|TRBJ1-4|TRBV7-9
TGTGCCAGCAGCTGGGACAGGGGAGATGAAAAACTGTTTTTT
CASSWDRGDEKLFF
>.|.|TRBJ1-2|TRBV19
TGTGCCAGTAGCCTGCCCGGGACTTCACCCTATGGCTACACCTTC
CASSLPGTSPYGYTF
>.|.|TRBJ2-5|TRBV28
TGTGCCAGCAGTTCAGATTACAGGGTTCACGAGACCCAGTACTTC
CASSSDYRVHETQYF
>.|TRBD1|TRBJ1-5|TRBV6-1
TGTGCTAGCAAAGGGGGCGGCAATCAGCCCCAGCATTTT
CASKGGGNQPQHF
>.|.|TRBJ2-1|TRBV7-9
TGTGCCAGCAGCTCTGCCTTCGGGGGCCCACAGGATGAGCAGTTCTTC
CASSSAFGGPQDEQFF
>.|.|TRBJ2-1|TRBV20-1
TGCAGTGCGAGGGACTTACAATCCTACAATGAGCAGTTCTTC
CSARDLQSYNEQFF
>many|.|TRBJ2-7|TRBV29-1
TGCAGCGTTGAAGCCAAATACGAGCAGTACTTC
CSVEAKYEQYF
>.|.|TRBJ2-7|TRBV7-9
TGTGCCAGCAGCTTAGGGACCGTGGACCCCTACGAGCAGTACTTC
CASSLGTVDPYEQYF
>few|.|TRBJ1-6|TRBV2
TGTGCCAGCACGGGGGCCAGCAACTATAATTCACCCCTCCACTTT
CASTGASNYNSPLHF
>few|.|TRBJ1-1|TRBV12-3/TRBV12-4
TGTGCCAGCAGTCCGATCAGGTTTTCCACTGAAGCTTTCTTT
CASSPIRFSTEAFF
>.|.|TRBJ2-7|TRBV5-1
TGCGCCAGCAGCTTGCTTAGGGACATCTCCTACGAGCAGTACTTC
CASSLLRDISYEQYF
>.|TRBD2|TRBJ2-2|TRBV10-3
TGTGCCATCAGGTCCTGGACTAGCGGGAGTTCCACCGGGGAGCTGTTTTTT
CAIRSWTSGSSTGELFF
>.|TRBD1|TRBJ1-3|TRBV20-1
TGCAGTGCTAGTCGGACAGGACCCCTCTCTGGAAACACCATATATTTT
CSASRTGPLSGNTIYF
>few|.|TRBJ2-3|TRBV27
TGTGCCAGCGGCTCAAATACGCAGTATTTT
CASGSNTQYF
>many|TRBD1|TRBJ2-2|TRBV12-3/TRBV12-4
TGTGCCAGCAGTTTGACAGGGGGCAACGGGGAGCTGTTTTTT
CASSLTGGNGELFF
>once|TRBD2|TRBJ2-1|TRBV20-1
TGCAGTGCCAATTCCTTGGGCAGCGGGGGTCTCTACAATGAGCAGTTCTTC
CSANSLGSGGLYNEQFF
>.|.|TRBJ1-5|TRBV30
TGTGCCTGGAGTAATGCGGGAGTTCAGCCCCAGCATTTT
CAWSNAGVQPQHF
>.|TRBD2|TRBJ2-3|TRBV7-2
TGTGCCAGCAGCTTCGAGGGACTAGGTACGCAGTATTTT
CASSFEGLGTQYF
>few|TRBD2|TRBJ2-7|TRBV7-2
TGTGCCAGCAGCTTAGTGGGGGGAGGGCTAGGGGAGCAGTACTTC
CASSLVGGGLGEQYF
>.|TRBD1|TRBJ1-4|TRBV20-1
TGCAGTTCCGGGACAGAGAATGAAAAACTGTTTTTT
CSSGTENEKLFF
>many|TRBD2|TRBJ2-1|TRBV11-2
TGTGCCAGCAGCTTAGGTTGGGTTCGCGGGAGGGCCGGAAATGAGCAGTTCTTC
CASSLGWVRGRAGNEQFF
>.|TRBD1|TRBJ2-3|TRBV4-3
TGCGCCAGCAGCCAAGGGGGACAGGGTACAGATACGCAGTATTTT
CASSQGGQGTDTQYF
>few|.|TRBJ2-1|TRBV2
TGTGCCAGCAGTGAGCAGGGGGAGGGTTACAATGAGCAGTTCTTC
CASSEQGEGYNEQFF